This entry lists 4 T cell receptor gamma chains sequenced from one sample in a study of intestinal T cells in coeliac disease. Ten formalin-fixed paraffin-embedded scrolls, each 5 µm thick, supplied each case's genomic DNA. Using 150 to 200 ng of biopsy DNA, TRG was amplified with LymphoTrack primers. TCRdb re-processed the multiplex PCR reads using CATT. The table includes 900 or so gamma-chain clones, about 47% detected once. The sequencing input was a duodenal biopsy. Source of these receptors: a human donor who served as a control with a normal duodenal biopsy, not a healthy volunteer.

This clone was seen more than once but under ten times. A much larger clone lies a single base off, so this may be a read error. The chain is built from TRGV10 and TRGJ1 or TRGJ2. TRGV10 is marked as an open reading frame, function uncertain. J gave up 9 bases and V 8 bases, and 8 bases lay outside the gene matches. The CDR3 has 11 residues. Written as DNA, the CDR3 is TGTGCTGCGTGGGGTAGTTCTAAGAAACTCTTT. Translated, it gives CAAWGSSKKLF.

This chain joins TRGV9 and TRGJ1 or TRGJ2. CDR1 GITISATS and CDR2 ISYDGTV come from the germline V gene (reference sequence). V was pared by 3 bases and J by 13 bases, with 12 bases of the junction left unmatched. The CDR3 is made up of 12 amino acids. CDR3 coding DNA: TGTGCCTTGTGGGAGATGGTATTAGGAAAACTCTTT. This codes for CALWEMVLGKLF.

This clone was detected a few times. The genes are TRGV8 and TRGJ1 or TRGJ2. With 1 base clipped from V and 1 base from J, the junction kept 7 bases outside the gene matches. The germline CDR1 and CDR2 sequences are VENAVY and YDSYNSRV. There are 15 residues in the CDR3. The CDR3 DNA is TGTGCCACCTGGGATAGAAAGGCAAATTATTATAAGAAACTCTTT. Protein sequence: CATWDRKANYYKKLF.

The chain is built from TRGV8 and TRGJ1 or TRGJ2. Germline trimming cut 2 bases from V and 4 bases from J; bases unmatched to any gene: 14. The germline CDR1 and CDR2 sequences are VENAVY and YDSYNSRV. The CDR3 consists of 16 residues. CDR3 in DNA: TGTGCCACCTGGGATATGGGGGCGGCTGGCTATTATAAGAAACTCTTT. This encodes CATWDMGAAGYYKKLF.